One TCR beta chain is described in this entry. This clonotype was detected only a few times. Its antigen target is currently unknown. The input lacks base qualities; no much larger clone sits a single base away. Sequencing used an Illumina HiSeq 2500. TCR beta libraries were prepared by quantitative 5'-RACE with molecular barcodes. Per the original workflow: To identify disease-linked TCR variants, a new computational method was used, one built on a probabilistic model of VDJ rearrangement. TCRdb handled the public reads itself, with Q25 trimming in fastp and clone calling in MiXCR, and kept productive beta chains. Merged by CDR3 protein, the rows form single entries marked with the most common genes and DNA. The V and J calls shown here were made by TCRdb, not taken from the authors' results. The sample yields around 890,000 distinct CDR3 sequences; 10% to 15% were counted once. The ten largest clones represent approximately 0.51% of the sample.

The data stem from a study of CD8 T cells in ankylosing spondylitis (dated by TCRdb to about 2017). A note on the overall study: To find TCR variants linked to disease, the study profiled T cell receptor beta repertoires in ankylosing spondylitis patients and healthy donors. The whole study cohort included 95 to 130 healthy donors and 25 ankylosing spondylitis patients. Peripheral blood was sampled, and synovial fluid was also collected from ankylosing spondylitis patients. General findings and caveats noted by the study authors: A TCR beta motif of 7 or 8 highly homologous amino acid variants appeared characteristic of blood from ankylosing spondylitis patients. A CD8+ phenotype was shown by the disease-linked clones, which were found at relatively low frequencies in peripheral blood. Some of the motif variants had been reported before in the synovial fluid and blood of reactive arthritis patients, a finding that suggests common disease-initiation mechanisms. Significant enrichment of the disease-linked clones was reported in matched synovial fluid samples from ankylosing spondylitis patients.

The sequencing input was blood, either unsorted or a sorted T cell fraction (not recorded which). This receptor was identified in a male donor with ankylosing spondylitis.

The nucleotide sequence is given as TGTGCCAGCAGGGTACAGGCGCCGAACTACGAGCAGTACTTC. It translates to CASRVQAPNYEQYF. The chain couples TRBV6-1 to TRBJ2-7; the D gene is perhaps TRBD1, on 5 matching bases. Between the V and J ends, shortened by 6 bases and 3 bases respectively, the junction contains 15 bases. The CDR3 contains 14 residues, cysteine and phenylalanine counted. Of the read, only the CDR3 DNA is kept; its 42 bases are in frame from base 1. The germline V gene gives CDR1 as MNHNS and CDR2 as SASEGT.